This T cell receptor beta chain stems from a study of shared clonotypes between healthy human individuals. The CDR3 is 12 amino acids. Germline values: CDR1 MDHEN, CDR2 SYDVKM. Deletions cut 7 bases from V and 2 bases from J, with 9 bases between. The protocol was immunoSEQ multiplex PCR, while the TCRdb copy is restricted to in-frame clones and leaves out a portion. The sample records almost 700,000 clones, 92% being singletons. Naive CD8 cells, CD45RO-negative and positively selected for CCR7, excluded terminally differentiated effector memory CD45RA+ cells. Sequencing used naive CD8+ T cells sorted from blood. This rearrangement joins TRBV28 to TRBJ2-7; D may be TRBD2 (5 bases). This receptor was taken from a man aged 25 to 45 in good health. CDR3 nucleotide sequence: TGTGCCAGCATTTCGGAGGCCTACGAGCAGTACTTC. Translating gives CASISEAYEQYF.